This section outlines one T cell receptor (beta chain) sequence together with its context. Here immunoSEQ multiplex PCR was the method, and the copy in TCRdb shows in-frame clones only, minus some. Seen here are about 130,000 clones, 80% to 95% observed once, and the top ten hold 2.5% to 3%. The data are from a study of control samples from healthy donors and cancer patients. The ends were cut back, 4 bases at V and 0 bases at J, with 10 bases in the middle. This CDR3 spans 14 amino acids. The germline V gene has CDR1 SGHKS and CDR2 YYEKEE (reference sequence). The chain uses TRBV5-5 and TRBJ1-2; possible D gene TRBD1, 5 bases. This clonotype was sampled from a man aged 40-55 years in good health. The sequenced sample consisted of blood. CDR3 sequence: CASSRQRANYGYTF. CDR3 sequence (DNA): TGTGCCAGCAGCCGACAGCGAGCTAACTATGGCTACACCTTC.